This T cell receptor beta chain stems from a study of patients and donors after allogeneic stem cell transplantation. This clonotype showed up just a few times. TCRdb re-called the RT-PCR reads with MiXCR, one entry per CDR3 protein. The table has roughly 940,000 distinct CDR3 sequences, over 15% seen once. Unmatched junction bases numbered 5, after V lost 3 bases and J lost 6 bases. The CDR3 contains 14 residues. Germline V CDR1 and CDR2: MNHEY, SMNVEV (reference sequence). Sequencing was performed on blood, either unsorted or a sorted T cell fraction (not recorded which). The V gene is TRBV27, the J gene TRBJ2-3; TRBD2 agrees at 8 bases. The receptor was isolated from a human donor who was either an allogeneic HSCT recipient or a stem cell or donor lymphocyte infusion donor (not recorded which). It is not recorded whose cells these are; they may come from a transplant donor. Here the CDR3 DNA reads TGTGCCAGCAGTTTCACCGGCGGGGGGGATACGCAGTATTTT. Protein sequence: CASSFTGGGDTQYF.